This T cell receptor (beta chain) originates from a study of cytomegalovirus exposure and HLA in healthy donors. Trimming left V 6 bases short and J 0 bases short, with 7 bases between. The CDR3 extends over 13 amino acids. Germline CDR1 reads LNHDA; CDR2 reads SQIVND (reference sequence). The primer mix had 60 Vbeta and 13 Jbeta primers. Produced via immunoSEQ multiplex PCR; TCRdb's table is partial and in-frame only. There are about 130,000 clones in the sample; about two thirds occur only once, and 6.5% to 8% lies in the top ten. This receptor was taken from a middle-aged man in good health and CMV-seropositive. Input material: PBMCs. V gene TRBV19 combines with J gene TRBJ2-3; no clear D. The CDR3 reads CASRADSTDTQYF. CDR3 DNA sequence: TGTGCCAGTAGGGCGGATAGCACAGATACGCAGTATTTT.